What follows describes a single T cell receptor (beta chain). Which antigen it targets is not known. Base qualities are not at hand, and no much larger clone is one base apart. This sample is part of a study of shared clonotypes between healthy human individuals (dated by TCRdb to 2018 to 2020). Describing the broader study: A few men and two women, aged 18 to 49 years, made up the cohort. To increase sequencing depth and limit assay-specific biases, different laboratories used diverse techniques to prepare libraries and sequence TCR repertoires. Per donor, leukapheresis produced somewhere between about 0.94 and 9 billion PBMCs. To estimate repertoire size and how much clonotypes are shared between individuals, the study performed deep sequencing of blood TCR repertoires from a few healthy adults. For each donor, CD4 naive and CD4 memory were each run on three plates, CD8 naive on two plates, and CD8 memory on one plate. Findings and caveats that apply to the study as a whole: Pairwise subsampling indicated that sequencing depth was expected to affect the degree of clonotype sharing among donors. Larger estimated clonotype richness was generally found for naive subsets than for memory subsets. Approximately 5% of naive CD4, 3.5% of naive CD8, 2.3% of memory CD4, and 0.4% of memory CD8 clonotypes were shared across four donors. Rarefaction of sorted-subset datasets indicated incomplete sequencing despite the large sequencing depth. Clonotypes shared by all four sorted-subset donors showed higher generation probabilities than non-shared clonotypes. Because the study included only a small number of donors, the genetic and exposure-history diversity represented was limited. Sampling was restricted to blood, and TCR repertoires in tissue are likely to differ from TCR repertoires in blood.

The germline V gene yields SGHTA for CDR1 and FQGTGA for CDR2. At the junction V is shortened by 3 bases and J by 5 bases; bases outside the gene matches: 9. Inclusive of the bounding cysteine and phenylalanine, the CDR3 is 16 residues long. Only CDR3 DNA remains: 48 bases, in frame from the first base. Donors were healthy HIV-negative adults with no recently reported acute infections or vaccinations. Only Caucasian adults living in Nashville, Tennessee, USA were represented among the donors. CD4+ T cells were enriched through magnetic negative selection, after which naive cells were positively selected on CD45RA and the remaining negative fraction served as the memory subset. After blood collection by leukapheresis, PBMCs were isolated using Ficoll-Histopaque density gradient centrifugation and then cryopreserved in the vapor phase of liquid nitrogen. Analytical flow cytometry was used to check the purity and quantity of every magnetically sorted T cell population. Genomic DNA was isolated from each sorted fraction and quantified by UV absorbance on a Nanodrop 2000c.

Using the deep immunoSEQ assay, multiplex PCR amplified TCR CDR3 regions from genomic DNA. For each cell subset, the extracted genomic DNA was distributed evenly across all wells of several immunoSEQ 96-well plates, and each plate served as one replicate. For sorted subsets, approximately 190 ng of genomic DNA, equivalent to roughly 30,000 T cell genomes, went into each replicate PCR. Purified libraries were quantified with a Qubit 3.0 fluorometer, sized on a Bioanalyzer 2100, and re-quantified with the KAPA Library Quantification kit. Each immunoSEQ 96-well plate was sequenced on its own single-read 150-cycle Illumina NextSeq 550 flow cell. The study's own analysis went as follows. Because the immunoSEQ output included only junctional sequences and no quality scores, the filtering could not be the same as the filtering used for full-length reads. To assign V/J genes and CDR3, sequences were annotated against IMGT germline references using PyIR, a Python wrapper for IgBLAST v1.9. Any read was removed if the V/J assignment was weak (E-value above 1e-6), the CDR3 was missing, or the read contained stop codons, out-of-frame junctions, or ambiguous translated residues. V3J clonotypes were defined as sequences sharing an identical inferred V gene, J gene, and CDR3 amino acid sequence. The percentage overlap between two repertoires was calculated by dividing the number of shared unique clonotypes by the size of the smaller repertoire. Richness of each repertoire was evaluated using RTK rarefaction, the Chao1 estimator, and Recon v2.1 estimates of unobserved clonotypes. For all TCRbeta clonotypes obtained by the gDNA method from four donors, generation probabilities were computed with OLGA. TCRdb obtained this table from immuneACCESS and retained in-frame rearrangements with V and J assigned. These tables miss some clones; where compared with another copy, unresolved V genes account for less than half of the shortfall, and the remainder is unexplained. D and trimming were read from the DNA, whereas the V and J calls and clone size are those reported in that table. The sample includes about 2.3 million clones, with approximately 93% observed a single time. The ten largest clones take up approximately 0.4% of the sample.

The clonotype originates from a man aged 18 to 29 in good health. Some clones in this sample may be carry-over from other donors' samples. The sequenced sample was naive CD4+ T cells from PBMCs. Reading the label with the study, this specimen's cell subset or site is: CD45RA+ positively selected. The chain is encoded by TRBV7-3 joined to TRBJ2-1, with TRBD1 matching 8 junction bases. The nucleotides read TGTGCCAGCAGCTTCCGCCCAGGGGGCGCAAACAATGAGCAGTTCTTC. It encodes CASSFRPGGANNEQFF.